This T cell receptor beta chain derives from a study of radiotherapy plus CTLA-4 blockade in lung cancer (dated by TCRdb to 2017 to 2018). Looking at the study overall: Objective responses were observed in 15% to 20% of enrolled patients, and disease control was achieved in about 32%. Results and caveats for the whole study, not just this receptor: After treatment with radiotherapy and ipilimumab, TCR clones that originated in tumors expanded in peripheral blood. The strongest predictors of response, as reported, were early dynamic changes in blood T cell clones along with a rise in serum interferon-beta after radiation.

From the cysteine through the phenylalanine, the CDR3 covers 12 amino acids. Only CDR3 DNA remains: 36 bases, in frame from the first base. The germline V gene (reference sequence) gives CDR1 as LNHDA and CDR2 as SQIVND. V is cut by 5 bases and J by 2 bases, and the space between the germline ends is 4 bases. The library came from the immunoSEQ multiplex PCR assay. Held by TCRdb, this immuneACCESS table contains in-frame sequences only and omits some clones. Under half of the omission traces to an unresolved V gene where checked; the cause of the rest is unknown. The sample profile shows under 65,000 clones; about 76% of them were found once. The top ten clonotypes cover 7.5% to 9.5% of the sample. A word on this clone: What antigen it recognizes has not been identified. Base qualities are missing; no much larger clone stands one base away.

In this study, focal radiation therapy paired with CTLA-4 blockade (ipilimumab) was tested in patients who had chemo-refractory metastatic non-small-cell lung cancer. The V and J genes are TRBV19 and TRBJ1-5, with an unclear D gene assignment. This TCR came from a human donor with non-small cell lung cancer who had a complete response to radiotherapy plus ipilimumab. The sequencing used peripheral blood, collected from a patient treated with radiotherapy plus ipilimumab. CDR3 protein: CASSPRNQPQHF. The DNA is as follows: TGTGCCAGTAGTCCTCGCAATCAGCCCCAGCATTTT.